This T cell receptor (beta chain) was found in a study of blood T cells in healthy people across ages. For the second PCR, which ran for 7 to 11 cycles, a sample-barcoded 5' primer and a J-beta primer mix were used. Individual samples furnished no less than 2.5 million CDR3-containing paired-end reads apiece. TCRdb called the 5' RACE reads again in MiXCR, with one record for every CDR3 protein. The sample holds about 1.7 million distinct CDR3 sequences, roughly 27% seen once. The CDR3 is 15 amino acids. Germline lookup yields CDR1 SQVTM and CDR2 ANQGSEA. General observations from the study: In these data, TCR beta diversity tracked strongly with naive T cell percentage.

A note on this clonotype: Its matching antigen is unknown.

This sequence was found in a woman in her twenties or thirties in good health. Input material: blood. The V and J genes are TRBV29-1 and TRBJ2-7; 9 bases fit TRBD1. With the DNA end fitting TRBJ2-5 better, the J assignment may be wrong. The CDR3 spells CSVGKGTGIRETQYF. The CDR3 DNA reads TGCAGCGTTGGCAAGGGGACAGGGATCAGAGAGACCCAGTACTTC.